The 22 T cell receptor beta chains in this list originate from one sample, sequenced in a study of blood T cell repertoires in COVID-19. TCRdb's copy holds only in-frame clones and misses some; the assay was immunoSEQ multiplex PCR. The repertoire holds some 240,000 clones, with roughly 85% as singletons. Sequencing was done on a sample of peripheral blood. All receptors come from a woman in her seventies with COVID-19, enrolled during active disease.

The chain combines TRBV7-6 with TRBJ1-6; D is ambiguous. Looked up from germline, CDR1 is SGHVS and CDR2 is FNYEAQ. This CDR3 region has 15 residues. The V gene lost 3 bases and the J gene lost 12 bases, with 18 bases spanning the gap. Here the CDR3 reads CASSLGPLFGVPLHF. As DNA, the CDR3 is TGTGCCAGCAGCTTGGGCCCCCTTTTTGGCGTACCCCTCCACTTT.

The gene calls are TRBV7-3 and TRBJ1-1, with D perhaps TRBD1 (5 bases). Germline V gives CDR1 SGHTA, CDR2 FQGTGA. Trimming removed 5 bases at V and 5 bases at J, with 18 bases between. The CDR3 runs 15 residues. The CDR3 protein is CASSLHPGGITEAFF. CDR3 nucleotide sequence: TGTGCCAGCAGCCTTCACCCGGGGGGGATTACTGAAGCTTTCTTT.

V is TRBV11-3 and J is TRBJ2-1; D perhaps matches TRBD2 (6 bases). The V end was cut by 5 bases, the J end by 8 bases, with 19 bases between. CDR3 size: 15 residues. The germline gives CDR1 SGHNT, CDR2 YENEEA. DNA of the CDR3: TGTGCCAGCAGCCGTAGACGCGGGATAGTCGATGAGCAGTTCTTC. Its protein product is CASSRRRGIVDEQFF.

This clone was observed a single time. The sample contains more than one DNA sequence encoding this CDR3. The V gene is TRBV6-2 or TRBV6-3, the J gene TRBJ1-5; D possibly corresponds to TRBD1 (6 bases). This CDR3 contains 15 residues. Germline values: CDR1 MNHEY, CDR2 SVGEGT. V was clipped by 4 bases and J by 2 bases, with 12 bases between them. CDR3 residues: CASSWGGSGNQPQHF. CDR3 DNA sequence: TGTGCCAGCAGTTGGGGGGGCTCAGGCAATCAGCCCCAGCATTTT.

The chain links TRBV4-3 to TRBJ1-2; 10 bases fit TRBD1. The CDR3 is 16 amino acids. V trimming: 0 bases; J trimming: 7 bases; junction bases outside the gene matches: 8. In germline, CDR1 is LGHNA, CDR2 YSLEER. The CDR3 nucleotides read TGCGCCAGCAGCCAAGACGTCGAGACAGGGGGCCGTGGCTACACCTTC. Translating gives CASSQDVETGGRGYTF.

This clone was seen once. CDR3 nucleotides: TGTGCCAGCAGACCTTCCGGACTAGCGGGAGTGGATGAGCAGTTCTTC. Protein sequence: CASRPSGLAGVDEQFF. This chain uses TRBV7-3 with TRBJ2-1; 13 positions match TRBD2. Germline CDR1 is SGHTA and CDR2 is FQGTGA. This CDR3 has 16 residues. V was pared by 6 bases and J by 8 bases, with 10 bases of the junction left unmatched.

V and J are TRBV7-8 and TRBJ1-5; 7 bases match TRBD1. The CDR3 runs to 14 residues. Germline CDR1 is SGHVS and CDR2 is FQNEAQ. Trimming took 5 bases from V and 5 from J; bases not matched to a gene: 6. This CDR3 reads CASSQRQGHQPQHF. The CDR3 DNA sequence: TGTGCCAGCAGCCAAAGACAGGGCCATCAGCCCCAGCATTTT.

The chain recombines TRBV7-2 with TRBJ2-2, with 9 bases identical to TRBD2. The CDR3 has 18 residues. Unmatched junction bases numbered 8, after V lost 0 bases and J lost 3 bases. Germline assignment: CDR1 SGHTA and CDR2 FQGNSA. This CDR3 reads CASSLAKVAGAHTGELFF. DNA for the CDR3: TGTGCCAGCAGCTTAGCGAAGGTAGCGGGGGCCCACACCGGGGAGCTGTTTTTT.

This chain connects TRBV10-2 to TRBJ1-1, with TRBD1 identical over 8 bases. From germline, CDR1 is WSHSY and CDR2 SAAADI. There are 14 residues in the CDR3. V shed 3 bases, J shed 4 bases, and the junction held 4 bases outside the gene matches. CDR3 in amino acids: CASSDDRGFTEAFF. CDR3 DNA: TGCGCCAGCAGTGACGACAGGGGATTCACTGAAGCTTTCTTT.

Here the CDR3 reads CAWSVPRGNSPLHF. DNA for the CDR3: TGTGCCTGGAGTGTACCTAGGGGAAATTCACCCCTCCACTTT. J is TRBJ1-6 and V is TRBV30; D possibly corresponds to TRBD1 (5 bases). V lost 0 bases, J lost 7 bases, and 10 bases lay in between. The CDR3 is made up of 14 amino acids. CDR1 GTSNPN and CDR2 SVGIG come from the germline V gene (reference sequence).

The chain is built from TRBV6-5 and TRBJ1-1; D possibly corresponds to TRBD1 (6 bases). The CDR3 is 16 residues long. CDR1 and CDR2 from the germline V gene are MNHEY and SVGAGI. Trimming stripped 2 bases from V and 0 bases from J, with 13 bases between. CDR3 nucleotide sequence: TGTGCCAGCAGTTACGGGCAGGGGCACCTGAACACTGAAGCTTTCTTT. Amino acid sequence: CASSYGQGHLNTEAFF.

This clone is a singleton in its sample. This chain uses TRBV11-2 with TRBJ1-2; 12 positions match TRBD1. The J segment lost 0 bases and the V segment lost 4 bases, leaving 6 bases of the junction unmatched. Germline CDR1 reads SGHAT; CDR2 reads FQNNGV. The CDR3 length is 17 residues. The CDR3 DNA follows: TGTGCCAGCAGCTCACGGGACAGGGGGCGAGCTAACTATGGCTACACCTTC. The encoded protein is CASSSRDRGRANYGYTF. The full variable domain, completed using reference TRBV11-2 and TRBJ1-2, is EAGVAQSPRYKIIEKRQSVAFWCNPISGHATLYWYQQILGQGPKLLIQFQNNGVVDDSQLPKDRFSAERLKGVDSTLKIQPAKLEDSAVYLCASSSRDRGRANYGYTFGSGTRLTVV.

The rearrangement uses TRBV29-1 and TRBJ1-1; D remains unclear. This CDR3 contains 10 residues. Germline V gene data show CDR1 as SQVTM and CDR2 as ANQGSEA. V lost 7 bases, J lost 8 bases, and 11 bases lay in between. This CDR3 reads CSASTTEAFF. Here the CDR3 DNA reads TGCAGCGCGAGCACCACCGAAGCTTTCTTT. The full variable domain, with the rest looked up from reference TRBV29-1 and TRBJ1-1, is SAVISQKPSRDICQRGTSLTIQCQVDSQVTMMFWYRQQPGQSLTLIATANQGSEATYESGFVIDKFPISRPNLTFSTLTVSNMSPEDSSIYLCSASTTEAFFGQGTRLTVV.

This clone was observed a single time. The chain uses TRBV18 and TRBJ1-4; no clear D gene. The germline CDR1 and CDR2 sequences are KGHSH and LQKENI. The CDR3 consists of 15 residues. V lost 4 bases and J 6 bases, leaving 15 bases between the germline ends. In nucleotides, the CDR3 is TGTGCCAGCTCACAGGACGCTCGGAGGGATGAAAAACTGTTTTTT. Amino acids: CASSQDARRDEKLFF.

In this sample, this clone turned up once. CDR3 sequence (DNA): TGTGCCAGTAGTATATCTGGGGCGAAGAATTCACCCCTCCACTTT. Protein: CASSISGAKNSPLHF. The chain employs TRBV19 and TRBJ1-6; perhaps TRBD1 as D (5 bases). With 2 bases removed from V and 7 bases from J, the gap between germline ends came to 12 bases. The V gene's germline CDR1 is LNHDA and CDR2 SQIVND (reference sequence). This CDR3 spans 15 amino acids.

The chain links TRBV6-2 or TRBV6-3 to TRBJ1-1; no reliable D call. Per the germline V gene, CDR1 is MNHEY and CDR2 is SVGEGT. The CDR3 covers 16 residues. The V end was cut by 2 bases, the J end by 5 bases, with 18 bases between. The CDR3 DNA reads TGTGCCAGCAGTTACGGGCAGGCCCCGATTGGGACTGAAGCTTTCTTT. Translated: CASSYGQAPIGTEAFF.

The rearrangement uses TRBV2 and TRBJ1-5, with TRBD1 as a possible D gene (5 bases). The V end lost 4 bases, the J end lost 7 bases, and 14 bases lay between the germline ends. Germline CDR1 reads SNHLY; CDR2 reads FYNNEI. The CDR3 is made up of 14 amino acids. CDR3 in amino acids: CASSGGTLGQPQHF. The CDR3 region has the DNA TGTGCCAGCAGTGGCGGGACCCTTGGGCAGCCCCAGCATTTT.

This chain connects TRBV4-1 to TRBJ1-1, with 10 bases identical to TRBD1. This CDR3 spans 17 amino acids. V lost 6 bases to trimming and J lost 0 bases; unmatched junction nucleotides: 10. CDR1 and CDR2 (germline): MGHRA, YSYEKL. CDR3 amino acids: CASRPGQGLRLNTEAFF. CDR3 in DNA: TGCGCCAGCAGGCCGGGACAGGGGCTAAGATTGAACACTGAAGCTTTCTTT.

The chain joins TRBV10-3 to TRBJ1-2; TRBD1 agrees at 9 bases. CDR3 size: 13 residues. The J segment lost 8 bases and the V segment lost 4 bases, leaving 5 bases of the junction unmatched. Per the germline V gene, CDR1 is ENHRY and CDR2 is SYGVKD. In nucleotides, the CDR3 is TGTGCCATCAGTGGGGACAGGGAGCGGGGCTACACCTTC. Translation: CAISGDRERGYTF.

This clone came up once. Written as DNA, the CDR3 is TGTGCCAGCAGTCTCCGGGACAGGGGGCCCGGTGGCTACACCTTC. Translating it yields CASSLRDRGPGGYTF. This sequence joins TRBV6-6 and TRBJ1-2, with 12 positions matching TRBD1. The CDR3 is 15 residues long. Germline CDR1 MNHNY, CDR2 SVGAGI (reference sequence). Germline trimming cut 5 bases from V and 7 bases from J; bases unmatched to any gene: 8.

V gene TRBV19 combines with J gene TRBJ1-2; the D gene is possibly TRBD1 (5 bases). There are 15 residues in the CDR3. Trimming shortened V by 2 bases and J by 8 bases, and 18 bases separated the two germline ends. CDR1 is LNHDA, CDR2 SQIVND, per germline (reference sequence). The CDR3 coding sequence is TGTGCCAGTAGTATAAACGACAGCCCAACTATCGGCTACACCTTC. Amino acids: CASSINDSPTIGYTF.

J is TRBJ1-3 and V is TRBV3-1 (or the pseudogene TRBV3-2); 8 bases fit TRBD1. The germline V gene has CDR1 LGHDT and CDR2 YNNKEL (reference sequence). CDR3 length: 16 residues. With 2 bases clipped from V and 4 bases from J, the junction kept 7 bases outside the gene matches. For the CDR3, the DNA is TGTGCCAGCAGCCAACGGCAGGGGGCGCCAGGAAACACCATATATTTT. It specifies CASSQRQGAPGNTIYF.